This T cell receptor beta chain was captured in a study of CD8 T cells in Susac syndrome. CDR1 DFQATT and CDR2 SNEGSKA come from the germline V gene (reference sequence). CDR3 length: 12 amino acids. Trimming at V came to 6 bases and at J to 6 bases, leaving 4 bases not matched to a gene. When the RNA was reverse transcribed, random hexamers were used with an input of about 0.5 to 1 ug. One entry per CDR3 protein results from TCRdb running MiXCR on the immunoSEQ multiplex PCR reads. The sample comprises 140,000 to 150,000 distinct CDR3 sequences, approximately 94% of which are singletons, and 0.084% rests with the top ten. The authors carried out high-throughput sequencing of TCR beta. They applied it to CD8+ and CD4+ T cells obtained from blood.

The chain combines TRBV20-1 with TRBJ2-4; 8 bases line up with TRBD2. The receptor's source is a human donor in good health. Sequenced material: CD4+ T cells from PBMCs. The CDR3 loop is CSAAGTRNIQYF. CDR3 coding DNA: TGCAGTGCCGCCGGGACTAGAAACATTCAGTACTTC.